This T cell receptor beta chain was captured in a study of T cells in Graves' hyperthyroidism and ophthalmopathy. The table lists this clonotype with many counts. Its target is unknown. Regarding the study as a whole: Most thyroid clonotypes expanded above 0.001 appeared in blood too.

Thyroid ultrasound and orbital computed tomography, with clinical symptoms and serum thyroxine and TRAb, informed diagnoses. PBMCs came from more than 9 ml fresh peripheral blood. Germline lookup yields CDR1 SGHKS and CDR2 YYEKEE (reference sequence). V was shortened by 4 bases and J by 2 bases, with 21 bases between the two germline ends. This CDR3 spans 17 amino acids. Researchers took RNA transcripts and amplified the TCR beta CDR3 regions from them. Using the HTBI primer set, a first-round RT-PCR was run on the TCR CDR3. TCRdb itself ran the multiplex PCR reads through MiXCR, one entry per CDR3 protein. The data show about 290,000 distinct CDR3 sequences, 13% to 15% seen once.

Sequencing was carried out using blood. The V gene is TRBV5-5, the J gene TRBJ2-5, with D perhaps being TRBD1 or TRBD2 (5 bases each). The clonotype was recovered from a woman between 45 and 60 years old with Graves' hyperthyroidism that later progressed to Graves' ophthalmopathy. CDR3 region: CASSTGTAGVGQETQYF. In DNA, the CDR3 is TGTGCCAGCAGCACCGGGACGGCTGGGGTGGGGCAAGAGACCCAGTACTTC.